Following are 31 T cell receptor beta chains from one sample sequenced in a study of human T cells and chemical hapten exposure. MiXCR, run by TCRdb on the RACE reads, gives a single entry per CDR3 protein. The sample comprises more than 75,000 distinct CDR3 sequences, roughly a tenth of which are singletons, and around 2.5% rests with the top ten. Noted time point: patch test 2, 6 weeks after DPC sensitization. The treatment here: therapeutic diphenylcyclopropenone sensitization with weekly scalp DPC. This specimen was whole blood, taken in connection with sensitization to the hapten diphenylcyclopropenone (DPC). The receptors here all came from a woman aged 25 to 39 with alopecia areata. Some clones in this sample may be carry-over from other donors' samples.

The sample holds many counts of this clonotype. The chain is built from TRBV15 and TRBJ1-5, with a tentative D call TRBD1 (5 bases). Germline lookup yields CDR1 LNHNV and CDR2 YYDKDF (reference sequence). The CDR3 has 15 residues. Trimming left V 3 bases short and J 2 bases short, with 11 bases between. This CDR3 is CATSSDRGGNQPQHF. CDR3 coding DNA: TGTGCCACCAGCAGTGATAGGGGAGGCAATCAGCCCCAGCATTTT.

This clonotype was detected ten times or more. This chain connects TRBV28 to TRBJ1-5; 7 positions agree with TRBD1. V gave up 2 bases and J gave up 3 bases; unmatched junction bases: 7. Germline values: CDR1 MDHEN, CDR2 SYDVKM. The CDR3 loop spans 16 amino acids. The CDR3 coding sequence is TGTGCCAGCAGTTTAACCAGAACAGGGGCCAATCAGCCCCAGCATTTT. Amino acids: CASSLTRTGANQPQHF.

V and J are TRBV9 and TRBJ2-2; tentative D call: TRBD2 (5 bases). V was clipped by 7 bases and J by 2 bases, with 15 bases between them. Germline lookup yields CDR1 SGDLS and CDR2 YYNGEE. CDR3 length equals 15 residues. This chain's CDR3 is CASRAGGPNTGELFF. CDR3 bases: TGTGCCAGCCGGGCGGGTGGGCCTAACACCGGGGAGCTGTTTTTT.

Worth noting for this clonotype: One end of the junction does not line up with germline, which may come from a read error. The chain couples TRBV3-1 to TRBJ2-1; 7 bases map to TRBD2. Germline V gives CDR1 LGHDT, CDR2 YNNKEL (reference sequence). This CDR3 comprises 13 residues. As DNA, the CDR3 is TGTGCCAGCAGCCAAGCCAGCGGGGAGGTTCGTCTCTTC. This translates into CASSQASGEVRLF.

The rearrangement joins TRBV10-3 to TRBJ2-3, with D perhaps assigned TRBD1 or TRBD2 (5 bases each). The CDR3 totals 13 residues. V was pared by 10 bases and J by 0 bases, with 11 bases between. Looked up from germline, CDR1 is ENHRY and CDR2 is SYGVKD. In nucleotides, the CDR3 is TGTGCCACCCGGGGACCTAGCACAGATACGCAGTATTTT. The encoded protein is CATRGPSTDTQYF.

This clonotype has only a few counts. The V call is TRBV10-3, the J call TRBJ1-3, with D uncertain. Germline CDR1 reads ENHRY; CDR2 reads SYGVKD. V lost 3 bases and J 2 bases, leaving 8 bases between the germline ends. The CDR3 totals 14 residues. CDR3 residues: CAISEGLTGNTIYF. For the CDR3, the DNA is TGTGCCATCAGTGAAGGACTTACTGGAAACACCATATATTTT.

This clonotype was observed many times. This chain connects TRBV23-1 to TRBJ2-1; TRBD2 agrees at 9 bases. TRBV23-1 is placed among ORFs of uncertain function. V shed 2 bases, J shed 4 bases, and the junction held 9 bases outside the gene matches. The CDR3 is 17 amino acids. The CDR3: CASSQPYSGGSYNEQFF. The CDR3 DNA follows: TGCGCCAGCAGTCAACCCTATAGCGGGGGTTCATACAATGAGCAGTTCTTC.

This clonotype was seen at least ten times. J is TRBJ2-7 and V is TRBV5-1; TRBD2 matches 7 bases. Trimming took 3 bases from V and 3 from J; bases not matched to a gene: 6. Germline-derived CDR1 and CDR2 are SGHRS and YFSETQ. The CDR3 is 14 amino acids. This CDR3 reads CASSSWAGDYEQYF. The CDR3 nucleotides are TGCGCCAGCAGCTCGTGGGCGGGGGACTACGAGCAGTACTTC.

This clonotype showed up just a few times. The chain combines TRBV6-5 with TRBJ1-1; maybe TRBD1 (6 bases). The CDR3 is made up of 15 amino acids. Trimming shortened V by 0 bases and J by 5 bases, and 13 bases separated the two germline ends. Germline V gives CDR1 MNHEY, CDR2 SVGAGI. The CDR3 DNA follows: TGTGCCAGCAGTTACTCGAATGGGGGGCAGACTGAAGCTTTCTTT. Translated: CASSYSNGGQTEAFF.

This clonotype was seen at least ten times. The rearrangement uses TRBV7-2 and TRBJ1-1; 10 bases fit TRBD1. The ends lost 5 bases at V and 1 base at J; junction bases unmatched: 4. Germline assignment: CDR1 SGHTA and CDR2 FQGNSA. There are 15 residues in the CDR3. The DNA for the CDR3 is TGTGCCAGCAGCATGACAGGGGGCTCGAACACTGAAGCTTTCTTT. It encodes CASSMTGGSNTEAFF.

The chain employs TRBV30 and TRBJ2-1, with a possible D match to TRBD1 (5 bases). The ends were cut back, 1 base at V and 4 bases at J, with 8 bases in the middle. Germline lookup yields CDR1 GTSNPN and CDR2 SVGIG (reference sequence). CDR3 length: 13 amino acids. The CDR3 bases are TGTGCCTGGAGTGGGGGCAGTTACAATGAGCAGTTCTTC. The encoded protein is CAWSGGSYNEQFF.

This clonotype was seen a handful of times. The chain joins TRBV5-5 to TRBJ2-6, with D unresolved. V lost 3 bases and J lost 4, with 20 bases in between. Germline CDR1 SGHKS, CDR2 YYEKEE (reference sequence). CDR3 size: 18 residues. The CDR3 DNA reads as TGTGCCAGCAGCTCCGACGGACCCCAAACTCTAGGGGCCAACGTCCTGACTTTC. Encoded protein: CASSSDGPQTLGANVLTF. Based on the CDR3 plus reference TRBV5-5 and TRBJ2-6, the full variable domain is DAGVTQSPTHLIKTRGQQVTLRCSPISGHKSVSWYQQVLGQGPQFIFQYYEKEERGRGNFPDRFSARQFPNYSSELNVNALLLGDSALYLCASSSDGPQTLGANVLTFGAGSRLTVL.

To note about this clonotype: A much larger clone lies a single base off, so this may be a read error. The chain combines TRBV7-6 with TRBJ2-1; D perhaps matches TRBD1 (6 bases). The CDR3 contains 15 residues. Germline V gene lookup returns CDR1 SGHVS and CDR2 FNYEAQ. The CDR3 is CVSSSLSQRGNEQFF. DNA of the CDR3: TGTGTCAGCAGCTCCTTGTCTCAGAGGGGGAATGAGCAGTTCTTC. The whole variable domain, remainder taken from reference TRBV7-6 and TRBJ2-1, is GAGVSQSPRYKVTKRGQDVALRCDPISGHVSLYWYRQALGQGPEFLTYFNYEAQQDKSGLPNDRFSAERPEGSISTLTIQRTEQRDSAMYRCVSSSLSQRGNEQFFGPGTRLTVL.

This clonotype was counted at least ten times. The rearrangement uses TRBV20-1 and TRBJ1-4, with a tentative D call TRBD1 (6 bases). V was trimmed by 4 bases and J by 8 bases, leaving 11 bases between them. Germline V lookup: CDR1 DFQATT, CDR2 SNEGSKA (reference sequence). The CDR3 is made up of 12 amino acids. The CDR3 DNA is TGCAGTGCTACTCCAGGGGAGGAAAAACTGTTTTTT. This encodes CSATPGEEKLFF.

This clonotype was counted ten times or more. The chain employs TRBV28 and TRBJ2-1; D not certain. The V gene's germline CDR1 is MDHEN and CDR2 SYDVKM. The CDR3 spans 13 residues. V lost 2 bases to trimming and J lost 6 bases, with 8 bases between them. The CDR3 reads CASSLRVVNEQFF. The CDR3 coding sequence is TGTGCCAGCAGTTTACGGGTAGTCAATGAGCAGTTCTTC. Drawing the rest from reference TRBV28 and TRBJ2-1, the complete variable domain is DVKVTQSSRYLVKRTGEKVFLECVQDMDHENMFWYRQDPGLGLRLIYFSYDVKMKEKGDIPEGYSVSREKKERFSLILESASTNQTSMYLCASSLRVVNEQFFGPGTRLTVL.

In this sample, this clonotype turned up many times. The chain has TRBV20-1 and TRBJ2-5; either TRBD1 or TRBD2 may fit D (5 bases each). Germline lookup yields CDR1 DFQATT and CDR2 SNEGSKA (reference sequence). Trimming took 1 base from V and 3 from J, leaving 15 bases between them. CDR3 length: 15 amino acids. In DNA form, the CDR3 reads TGCAGTGCTAGAGTACCCGGGACGGCAAAAGAGACCCAGTACTTC. Its translation is CSARVPGTAKETQYF.

At least ten counts were recorded for this clonotype. The chain couples TRBV13 to TRBJ2-4; the D gene is possibly TRBD1 (6 bases). This CDR3 spans 14 amino acids. Between the trimmed V and J ends, which lost 3 bases and 4 bases, there was a span of 10 bases. Germline V gives CDR1 PRHDT, CDR2 FYEKMQ (reference sequence). This chain's CDR3 is CASSLRQAKNIQYF. The CDR3, as DNA: TGTGCCAGCAGCTTGCGACAGGCAAAAAACATTCAGTACTTC. Filled out from reference TRBV13 and TRBJ2-4, the complete variable domain reads AAGVIQSPRHLIKEKRETATLKCYPIPRHDTVYWYQQGPGQDPQFLISFYEKMQSDKGSIPDRFSAQQFSDYHSELNMSSLELGDSALYFCASSLRQAKNIQYFGAGTRLSVL.

This clonotype showed up many times. This chain connects TRBV5-4 to TRBJ1-2; D is unclear. Germline CDR1 is SGHNT and CDR2 is YYREEE (reference sequence). CDR3 length equals 15 residues. V lost 1 base, J lost 0 bases, and 10 bases lay in between. The CDR3 DNA sequence: TGTGCCAGCAGCTTGTTCAGTTTACCTAACTATGGCTACACCTTC. Its protein is CASSLFSLPNYGYTF.

In its sample, this clonotype was seen a few times. V usage is TRBV12-3 or TRBV12-4 and J usage is TRBJ2-1, with a possible D match to TRBD2 (6 bases). V lost 5 bases to trimming and J lost 8 bases, with 13 bases between them. The CDR3 is 13 amino acids. The CDR3 bases are TGTGCCAGCAGTCTTACTAGCTTGGATGAGCAGTTCTTC. Its protein is CASSLTSLDEQFF.

This clonotype was counted many times. The genes are TRBV4-3 and TRBJ2-1; 10 bases agree with TRBD2. CDR1 LGHNA and CDR2 YSLEER come from the germline V gene. This CDR3 is built from 19 residues. Unmatched junction bases numbered 8, after V lost 0 bases and J lost 0 bases. The CDR3 DNA is TGCGCCAGCAGCCAAGATCGAGCGGGAGGGCCTCGCTCCTACAATGAGCAGTTCTTC. It yields the protein CASSQDRAGGPRSYNEQFF.

The rearrangement joins TRBV29-1 to TRBJ2-7, with D tentatively TRBD2 (6 bases). Trimming pared 3 bases from V and 5 bases from J, leaving 14 bases between. Germline CDR1 SQVTM, CDR2 ANQGSEA. This CDR3 has 13 amino acids. CDR3 protein: CSVDGGSINEQYF. In nucleotides, the CDR3 is TGCAGCGTTGATGGGGGGAGTATCAACGAGCAGTACTTC.

The J gene is TRBJ2-7, the V gene TRBV28, with 11 bases that match TRBD2. Germline V gene lookup returns CDR1 MDHEN and CDR2 SYDVKM. The CDR3 length is 14 residues. V gave up 5 bases and J gave up 3 bases; unmatched junction bases: 3. CDR3 DNA sequence: TGTGCCAGCAGTCCAGGACTAGCGGGCTACGAGCAGTACTTC. As protein: CASSPGLAGYEQYF.

This rearrangement joins TRBV7-8 to TRBJ2-3, with a weak D call TRBD2 (6 bases). CDR3 length equals 18 residues. CDR1 is SGHVS and CDR2 is FQNEAQ in the germline V gene. The V end lost 0 bases, the J end lost 0 bases, and 16 bases lay between the germline ends. The CDR3, as DNA: TGTGCCAGCAGCTTAGCCGCGGGCGGGGCAACTAGCACAGATACGCAGTATTTT. Translating gives CASSLAAGGATSTDTQYF.

This clonotype was detected many times. The chain joins TRBV6-2 or TRBV6-3 to TRBJ2-1; no clear D gene. V was pared by 11 bases and J by 4 bases, with 12 bases between. The germline CDR1 and CDR2 sequences are MNHEY and SVGEGT. The CDR3 has 12 residues. The chain's CDR3 is CARVRRYNEQFF. CDR3 nucleotides: TGTGCCCGGGTGCGGCGGTACAATGAGCAGTTCTTC.

V and J are TRBV7-8 and TRBJ2-2; TRBD1 might be the D (6 bases). Looked up from germline, CDR1 is SGHVS and CDR2 is FQNEAQ. The CDR3 length is 16 residues. The germline V and J ends were trimmed by 5 bases and 0 bases, with 13 bases remaining between them. CDR3 bases: TGTGCCAGCAGCAGCTGGGACAATCCGAACACCGGGGAGCTGTTTTTT. This encodes CASSSWDNPNTGELFF.

The rearrangement joins TRBV10-2 to TRBJ2-2, with D possibly being TRBD2 (6 bases). The CDR3 spans 12 residues. Trimming removed 5 bases from V and 7 bases from J, with 8 bases in between. Germline CDR1 WSHSY, CDR2 SAAADI. The CDR3 DNA reads TGCGCCAGCAGTCCGGGGGTCGGGGAGCTGTTTTTT. The encoded protein is CASSPGVGELFF.

This clonotype was detected only a few times. The chain is built from TRBV12-3 or TRBV12-4 and TRBJ2-7; no clear D gene. The CDR3 is 12 amino acids. Trimming stripped 4 bases from V and 0 bases from J, with 4 bases between. For the CDR3, the DNA is TGTGCCAGCAGTTGGAGCTCCTACGAGCAGTACTTC. Translated, it gives CASSWSSYEQYF.

The CDR3 DNA sequence: TGCGCCAGCAGCCAAGAGCCGGGACTAGCGGGGAATGAGCAGTTCTTC. As protein: CASSQEPGLAGNEQFF. The rearrangement uses TRBV4-1 and TRBJ2-1, with 13 bases lining up with TRBD2. The CDR3 sequence is 16 residues long. V lost 0 bases, J lost 7 bases, and 3 bases stayed unmatched. Germline loops: CDR1 MGHRA, CDR2 YSYEKL.

This clonotype has at least ten counts. The gene calls are TRBV18 and TRBJ2-1; 8 positions match TRBD2. This CDR3 region has 16 residues. V dropped 3 bases and J dropped 5; count of bases not matched to a gene: 9. CDR1 is KGHSH, CDR2 LQKENI, per germline. The CDR3 loop is CASSPASGGPNNEQFF. The CDR3 bases are TGTGCCAGCTCACCTGCCTCGGGAGGGCCTAACAATGAGCAGTTCTTC. Full variable domain (rest looked up from reference TRBV18 and TRBJ2-1): NAGVMQNPRHLVRRRGQEARLRCSPMKGHSHVYWYRQLPEEGLKFMVYLQKENIIDESGMPKERFSAEFPKEGPSILRIQQVVRGDSAAYFCASSPASGGPNNEQFFGPGTRLTVL.

The gene calls are TRBV18 and TRBJ1-4, with 7 bases that match TRBD1. J gave up 7 bases and V 3 bases, and 5 bases lay outside the gene matches. The germline CDR1 and CDR2 sequences are KGHSH and LQKENI. The CDR3 has 14 residues. CDR3 region: CASSPRQGGEKLFF. The CDR3 coding sequence is TGTGCCAGCTCACCGAGACAGGGAGGTGAAAAACTGTTTTTT.

This chain links TRBV18 with TRBJ2-1; TRBD1 matches 8 bases. With 0 bases clipped from V and 9 bases from J, the junction kept 10 bases outside the gene matches. This CDR3 is 16 amino acids long. Germline assignment: CDR1 KGHSH and CDR2 LQKENI. Here the CDR3 DNA reads TGTGCCAGCTCACCACCTGGACAGGGTAAGCAGGTTGAGCAGTTCTTC. As protein: CASSPPGQGKQVEQFF.